This T cell receptor (beta chain) came from a study of memory CD4+ T cells and cytomegalovirus serostatus. Looking at the study overall: Of the healthy Belgian adults, eight or nine were CMV seropositive and 20 to 30 seronegative.

The sort gate was single viable CD3+CD4+CD8-CD45RO+ cells for memory CD4+ T cells. Findings and caveats of the study: About two fifths of the roughly 150 known CMV-associated TCRbeta sequences appeared in CD4+ memory.

Clones were read by immunoSEQ multiplex PCR, and TCRdb kept only the in-frame ones, dropping some. The data show under 40,000 clones, about 80% seen once. V was pared by 0 bases and J by 3 bases, with 3 bases of the junction left unmatched. This CDR3 is built from 16 residues. Germline V gene lookup returns CDR1 SGHRS and CDR2 YFSETQ. A remark on this clone: What it recognizes is unknown.

The sequence was collected from an adult in good health and CMV-seropositive. The V gene is TRBV5-1, the J gene TRBJ2-2, with 9 nucleotides matching TRBD1. Sequencing was done on a sample of memory CD4+ T cells from blood. This CDR3 reads CASSLDGTGYTGELFF. CDR3 nucleotide sequence: TGCGCCAGCAGCTTGGACGGGACAGGGTACACCGGGGAGCTGTTTTTT.